This T cell receptor beta chain was recorded in a study of radiation and T cells in renal cell carcinoma. Sequencing was performed with immunoSEQ multiplex PCR; in TCRdb, only in-frame clones are kept and a portion is missing. The data hold tens of thousands of clones, with around four fifths observed a single time. The CDR3 sequence is 12 residues long. CDR1 is SNHLY and CDR2 is FYNNEI in the germline V gene. Germline trimming cut 6 bases from V and 10 bases from J; bases unmatched to any gene: 5. Stated time point: blood 4 weeks post-SBRT, at nephrectomy. As for treatment: 15 Gy SBRT to primary tumor, nephrectomy 4 weeks later. Nephrectomy followed 15 Gy stereotactic body radiation by 4 weeks.

Sequences were derived from blood, sampled from a patient whose treatment included radiotherapy and nephrectomy. The sequence came from a man aged 50 or older with renal cell carcinoma. V is TRBV2 and J is TRBJ2-1, with 8 bases matching TRBD1. In DNA, the CDR3 is TGTGCCAGCAGGACCACAGGGGGAGAGCAGTTCTTC. Amino acids: CASRTTGGEQFF.